Below are 10 T cell receptor beta chains sequenced from a single sample in a study of cytomegalovirus exposure and HLA in healthy donors. The PCR was carried out with 60 Vbeta primers and 13 Jbeta primers. Sequenced by immunoSEQ multiplex PCR; TCRdb stores in-frame clones only, minus some. The sample has around 110,000 clones, around three fifths seen once; the top ten hold approximately 8%. The specimen sequenced was PBMCs. All receptors derive from a woman between 40 and 50 years old in good health and CMV-seropositive.

The chain links TRBV19 to TRBJ2-2, with 11 bases matching TRBD1. CDR1 is LNHDA, CDR2 SQIVND, per germline (reference sequence). V shed 4 bases and J 3 bases; nucleotides not matched to a gene: 7. The CDR3 consists of 17 residues. The CDR3 region has the DNA TGTGCCAGTAGTAGCCCCGGGACAGGGGGATACACCGGGGAGCTGTTTTTT. Translation: CASSSPGTGGYTGELFF.

The CDR3 loop is CAWTTAQNTEAFF. CDR3 coding DNA: TGTGCCTGGACTACAGCCCAGAACACTGAAGCTTTCTTT. This sequence joins TRBV30 and TRBJ1-1; no definite D call. Looked up from germline, CDR1 is GTSNPN and CDR2 is SVGIG (reference sequence). The CDR3 consists of 13 residues. Deletions cut 4 bases from V and 1 base from J, with 10 bases between.

V and J are TRBV5-1 and TRBJ1-3, with D unclear. The CDR3 totals 15 residues. Trimming took 7 bases from V and 0 from J, leaving 14 bases between them. The germline CDR1 and CDR2 sequences are SGHRS and YFSETQ. CDR3 sequence (DNA): TGCGCCAGCTCCGCTGAGGGTCGCTCTGGAAACACCATATATTTT. Protein product: CASSAEGRSGNTIYF.

Worth noting for this clone: The identical CDR3 is also encoded by other nucleotide sequences in the sample. This CDR3 is CASRQSSGNTIYF. CDR3 nucleotides: TGTGCCAGTCGACAGTCCTCTGGAAACACCATATATTTT. The chain uses TRBV6-5 and TRBJ1-3; D possibly corresponds to TRBD1 (5 bases). The CDR3 consists of 13 residues. Deletions cut 9 bases from V and 0 bases from J, with 9 bases between. Germline V lookup: CDR1 MNHEY, CDR2 SVGAGI.

The chain uses TRBV6-5 and TRBJ1-1, with D perhaps TRBD1 (6 bases). With 4 bases removed from V and 4 bases from J, the gap between germline ends came to 16 bases. Germline assignment: CDR1 MNHEY and CDR2 SVGAGI. The CDR3 length is 15 residues. This CDR3 reads CASSLYNREGTEAFF. For the CDR3, the DNA is TGTGCCAGCAGTTTATACAACAGGGAGGGCACTGAAGCTTTCTTT.

The chain carries TRBV19 and TRBJ2-7; no clear D. Between the trimmed V and J ends, which lost 1 base and 6 bases, there was a span of 13 bases. This CDR3 contains 14 residues. Germline values: CDR1 LNHDA, CDR2 SQIVND (reference sequence). The CDR3 spells CASSIVADIGEQYF. CDR3 bases: TGTGCCAGTAGTATAGTGGCGGATATCGGCGAGCAGTACTTC.

CDR3 residues: CASSEQPGSSYEQYF. The CDR3 coding sequence is TGTGCCAGCAGTGAACAGCCGGGGAGCTCCTACGAGCAGTACTTC. This rearrangement joins TRBV2 to TRBJ2-7; a possible D gene is TRBD2 (5 bases). The CDR3 covers 15 residues. Trimming removed 2 bases at V and 0 bases at J, with 11 bases between. In germline, CDR1 is SNHLY, CDR2 FYNNEI.

The J gene is TRBJ1-2, the V gene TRBV29-1, with 9 bases that match TRBD1. J gave up 0 bases and V 0 bases, and 8 bases lay outside the gene matches. The CDR3 has 17 residues. Germline lookup yields CDR1 SQVTM and CDR2 ANQGSEA. This CDR3 is CSVEDRRDRDPNYGYTF. The DNA for the CDR3 is TGCAGCGTTGAAGATCGCCGGGACAGGGACCCTAACTATGGCTACACCTTC.

This clone was recorded once. This chain links TRBV14 with TRBJ1-3; D gene ambiguous. In germline, CDR1 is SGHDN, CDR2 FVKESK. Trimming removed 8 bases from V and 0 bases from J, with 17 bases in between. This CDR3 is built from 16 residues. CDR3 bases: TGTGCCAGCCGCTTCGGGGTGCTCGACTCTGGAAACACCATATATTTT. This codes for CASRFGVLDSGNTIYF.

The rearrangement uses TRBV6-6 and TRBJ1-3; the D gene is possibly TRBD1 (5 bases). CDR1 MNHNY and CDR2 SVGAGI come from the germline V gene (reference sequence). The CDR3 runs 11 residues. Trimming took 7 bases from V and 10 from J, leaving 11 bases between them. The CDR3 sequence: CASTLQGTIYF. The CDR3 bases are TGTGCCAGCACCCTCCAGGGTACCATATATTTT.